The T cell receptor beta chain described here comes from a study of blood T cells in healthy people across ages. With respect to this clonotype: Its specificity is not known.

The use of a sample-barcoded 5' primer and a J-beta primer mix characterized a second PCR of about 6 to 12 cycles. MiXCR was run by TCRdb on the 5' RACE reads, yielding one entry per CDR3 protein. The sample includes roughly 800,000 distinct CDR3 sequences, over 45% of them seen just once. Around 10 milliliters of peripheral blood were drawn from each donor. Study conclusions and caveats: Researchers judged that diversity estimates from one million T cells fell short of true values.

There are 14 residues in the CDR3. Trimming removed 6 bases from V and 5 bases from J, with 16 bases in between. The TCR comes from a man aged 25-45 years in good health. The chain employs TRBV12-3 or TRBV12-4 and TRBJ1-2; possibly TRBD1 for D (5 bases). Source material: blood. CDR3 loop: CASSTGRQLYGYTF. CDR3 DNA: TGTGCCAGCAGCACGGGACGGCAGTTGTATGGCTACACCTTC.